What follows are 27 T cell receptor beta chains derived from one specimen sequenced in a study of blood T cell repertoires in COVID-19. Here immunoSEQ multiplex PCR was the method, and the copy in TCRdb shows in-frame clones only, minus some. The data show roughly 150,000 clones, roughly 80% seen once. The sequenced sample consisted of peripheral blood. The origin of the receptors is a man in his fifties or sixties with acute or convalescent COVID-19.

V usage is TRBV4-1 and J usage is TRBJ1-2; 7 nucleotides match TRBD1. The ends lost 2 bases at V and 1 base at J; junction bases unmatched: 13. Germline assignment: CDR1 MGHRA and CDR2 YSYEKL. The CDR3 totals 18 residues. The DNA of the CDR3 is TGCGCCAGCAGCCAACAAGCCGCAGGACAGGTCTTTAACTATGGCTACACCTTC. It encodes CASSQQAAGQVFNYGYTF.

In the case of this clone: At one end the junction does not follow the germline gene, possibly because of a read error. V gene TRBV7-9 combines with J gene TRBJ2-7, with D uncertain. The CDR3 length is 15 residues. Per germline, CDR1 SEHNR and CDR2 FQNEAQ (reference sequence). CDR3 sequence (DNA): TGTGCCACCTCGATGGGCTCGGCCCAGTCCTATGAGCAGTACTTC. Translation: CATSMGSAQSYEQYF.

This sequence joins TRBV18 and TRBJ1-4, with D unresolved. Between the trimmed V and J ends, which lost 3 bases and 8 bases, there was a span of 16 bases. The CDR3 has 15 residues. Germline loops: CDR1 KGHSH, CDR2 LQKENI. CDR3 sequence: CASSPQNQEGEKLFF. The CDR3 region has the DNA TGTGCCAGCTCACCTCAGAACCAGGAAGGAGAAAAACTGTTTTTT.

The chain links TRBV24-1 to TRBJ1-5; 11 nucleotides match TRBD1. In germline, CDR1 is KGHDR, CDR2 SFDVKD. There are 16 residues in the CDR3. Trimming cost V 4 bases and J 6 bases; bases outside gene matches: 7. The CDR3 nucleotides read TGTGCCACCAGTGACTCCGGACAGGGGGCGGCTCAGCCCCAGCATTTT. It yields the protein CATSDSGQGAAQPQHF.

This clone has more than one count but fewer than ten. This chain links TRBV19 with TRBJ2-7, with 9 bases that match TRBD2. The CDR3 covers 15 residues. Germline lookup yields CDR1 LNHDA and CDR2 SQIVND (reference sequence). The V and J ends lost 4 bases and 4 bases, in that order; junction bases with no gene match: 8. The DNA of the CDR3 is TGTGCCAGTAGTACCCTAGCGGGAATCTCTTACGAGCAGTACTTC. Protein: CASSTLAGISYEQYF.

This rearrangement joins TRBV12-5 to TRBJ1-4; TRBD1 matches at 9 bases. Germline V gives CDR1 LGHNT, CDR2 FRNRAP. CDR3 length: 14 amino acids. Trimming removed 5 bases from V and 8 bases from J; junction bases left unmatched: 6. The CDR3 coding sequence is TGTGCTAGTGGTACCGGACAGGGGAGGGAAAAACTGTTTTTT. This translates into CASGTGQGREKLFF.

The chain employs TRBV5-6 and TRBJ2-7, with 8 bases that match TRBD1. Germline V gene sequence: CDR1 SGHDT, CDR2 YYEEEE. This CDR3 has 15 amino acids. After removal of 3 bases from V and 1 base from J, the junction contained 6 bases not matched to a gene. CDR3 in amino acids: CASSSTWDRSYEQYF. CDR3 in DNA: TGTGCCAGCAGCTCCACCTGGGACAGGTCCTACGAGCAGTACTTC.

J is TRBJ2-7 and V is TRBV6-5; 8 bases match TRBD2. The CDR3 is 15 amino acids. The J segment lost 2 bases and the V segment lost 6 bases, leaving 9 bases of the junction unmatched. CDR1 MNHEY and CDR2 SVGAGI come from the germline V gene. DNA of the CDR3: TGTGCCAGCAGCCTCGGGGGGGTTGCGACCTACGAGCAGTACTTC. Amino acid sequence: CASSLGGVATYEQYF.

This rearrangement joins TRBV5-1 to TRBJ2-1; D is possibly TRBD2 (7 bases). Germline V gene sequence: CDR1 SGHRS, CDR2 YFSETQ. V shed 0 bases and J shed 0 bases, with 16 bases lying between them. The CDR3 loop spans 18 amino acids. The CDR3 coding sequence is TGCGCCAGCAGCTTGGGGGGGCTAGCGGCGAGCTCCTACAATGAGCAGTTCTTC. Encoded protein: CASSLGGLAASSYNEQFF.

The chain uses TRBV24-1 and TRBJ2-1; D remains ambiguous. The V and J ends lost 3 bases and 6 bases respectively, with 5 bases between them. The CDR3 spans 12 residues. Germline loops: CDR1 KGHDR, CDR2 SFDVKD. Here the CDR3 DNA reads TGTGCCACCAGTGATCCCGGCAATGAGCAGTTCTTC. Protein: CATSDPGNEQFF.

The rearrangement uses TRBV7-3 and TRBJ2-1, with 12 bases fitting TRBD2. The CDR3 consists of 16 residues. V lost 0 bases to trimming and J lost 7 bases; unmatched junction nucleotides: 4. Germline V gene data show CDR1 as SGHTA and CDR2 as FQGTGA. The DNA of the CDR3 is TGTGCCAGCAGCTTAACCCGGACTAGCGGGGTGAATGAGCAGTTCTTC. This codes for CASSLTRTSGVNEQFF.

CDR3 coding DNA: TGTGCCAGCAGTCCCCGGGAGGGCCTAACCTACACCTTC. Translating it yields CASSPREGLTYTF. The rearrangement joins TRBV27 to TRBJ1-2, with D uncertain. Between the trimmed V and J ends, which lost 5 bases and 10 bases, there was a span of 17 bases. The length of the CDR3 is 13 residues. Looked up from germline, CDR1 is MNHEY and CDR2 is SMNVEV (reference sequence).

The rearrangement uses TRBV6-2 or TRBV6-3 and TRBJ2-1; D remains ambiguous. V dropped 4 bases and J dropped 0 bases, with 7 bases sitting between them. Germline V lookup: CDR1 MNHEY, CDR2 SVGEGT. There are 14 residues in the CDR3. In DNA form, the CDR3 reads TGTGCCAGCAGTTGGTGGAGCTCCTACAATGAGCAGTTCTTC. It codes for CASSWWSSYNEQFF.

The V gene is TRBV30, the J gene TRBJ1-2, with D uncertain. The CDR3 runs 14 residues. V was shortened by 4 bases and J by 3 bases, with 15 bases between the two germline ends. Germline lookup yields CDR1 GTSNPN and CDR2 SVGIG (reference sequence). CDR3 nucleotide sequence: TGTGCCTGGAAGAGTGGCGGGGTGGACTATGGCTACACCTTC. This translates into CAWKSGGVDYGYTF.

Regarding this clone: This sample also contains other DNA sequences that code for the same CDR3. The rearrangement links TRBV6-5 to TRBJ1-3; D is undetermined. CDR1 and CDR2 from the germline V gene are MNHEY and SVGAGI. The V end lost 0 bases, the J end lost 0 bases, and 6 bases lay between the germline ends. The CDR3 contains 15 residues. CDR3 sequence: CASSYSRDSGNTIYF. For the CDR3, the DNA is TGTGCCAGCAGTTACTCCCGAGACTCTGGAAACACCATATATTTT.

The chain recombines TRBV5-1 with TRBJ1-2; 9 nucleotides match TRBD1. The CDR3 has 14 residues. Germline V lookup: CDR1 SGHRS, CDR2 YFSETQ. Unmatched junction bases numbered 5, after V lost 0 bases and J lost 8 bases. The CDR3: CASSLEQGARGYTF. CDR3 DNA: TGCGCCAGCAGCTTGGAACAGGGGGCGAGAGGCTACACCTTC.

The rearrangement uses TRBV27 and TRBJ2-7; D perhaps matches TRBD1 (6 bases). The CDR3 is made up of 13 amino acids. Germline assignment: CDR1 MNHEY and CDR2 SMNVEV (reference sequence). Trimming cost V 3 bases and J 5 bases, with 11 bases left between them. The CDR3 protein is CASSLYGQNEQYF. CDR3 nucleotides: TGTGCCAGCAGTTTGTACGGACAGAACGAGCAGTACTTC.

This chain links TRBV6-6 with TRBJ1-1; no definite D call. This CDR3 contains 14 residues. The V gene lost 6 bases and the J gene lost 1 base, with 12 bases spanning the gap. Germline values: CDR1 MNHNY, CDR2 SVGAGI (reference sequence). The CDR3 DNA follows: TGTGCCAGCAGGCCACTGACGGGGAACACTGAAGCTTTCTTT. Residues: CASRPLTGNTEAFF.

The V gene is TRBV30, the J gene TRBJ2-1; a possible D gene is TRBD2 (5 bases). The V end was cut by 4 bases, the J end by 7 bases, with 17 bases between. The germline gives CDR1 GTSNPN, CDR2 SVGIG (reference sequence). The CDR3 extends over 14 amino acids. The CDR3 reads CAWTGDWWENEQFF. Written as DNA, the CDR3 is TGTGCCTGGACCGGTGACTGGTGGGAGAATGAGCAGTTCTTC.

The chain couples TRBV10-3 to TRBJ2-1; possibly TRBD2 for D (5 bases). CDR1 ENHRY and CDR2 SYGVKD come from the germline V gene. The CDR3 is made up of 14 amino acids. Trimming shortened V by 2 bases and J by 5 bases, and 10 bases separated the two germline ends. This CDR3 reads CAISEGGWDNEQFF. CDR3 coding DNA: TGTGCCATCAGTGAGGGCGGGTGGGACAATGAGCAGTTCTTC.

The CDR3 reads CASSRRLRNSPLHF. CDR3 nucleotides: TGTGCCAGCAGCCGGAGGCTCCGTAATTCACCCCTCCACTTT. The chain links TRBV5-6 to TRBJ1-6; the D is unclear. Trimming removed 4 bases from V and 6 bases from J, with 11 bases in between. This CDR3 is 14 amino acids long. Germline values: CDR1 SGHDT, CDR2 YYEEEE.

The rearrangement links TRBV28 to TRBJ1-2; TRBD1 matches 8 bases. The V gene end was trimmed by 2 bases and the J gene end by 5 bases; junction bases not matched to a gene: 4. In germline, CDR1 is MDHEN, CDR2 SYDVKM. This CDR3 is 14 amino acids long. The CDR3 is CASSLGTGSYGYTF. The CDR3 bases are TGTGCCAGCAGTTTAGGGACAGGTTCATATGGCTACACCTTC.

The V and J genes are TRBV4-2 and TRBJ2-5; 9 bases fit TRBD1. There are 15 residues in the CDR3. After removal of 4 bases from V and 1 base from J, the junction contained 4 bases not matched to a gene. Looked up from germline, CDR1 is LGHNA and CDR2 is YNFKEQ. The DNA of the CDR3 is TGTGCCAGCAGCCGAGGGGACAGGGCCCAAGAGACCCAGTACTTC. Translation: CASSRGDRAQETQYF.

The CDR3 sequence: CASSVEGSGNSPLHF. The CDR3 nucleotides are TGTGCCAGCAGCGTAGAGGGCTCGGGGAATTCACCCCTCCACTTT. V is TRBV9 and J is TRBJ1-6, with D unresolved. The germline CDR1 and CDR2 sequences are SGDLS and YYNGEE. This CDR3 is built from 15 residues. Trimming pared 0 bases from V and 7 bases from J, leaving 11 bases between. The complete variable domain, with remaining parts taken from reference TRBV9 and TRBJ1-6, reads DSGVTQTPKHLITATGQRVTLRCSPRSGDLSVYWYQQSLDQGLQFLIQYYNGEERAKGNILERFSAQQFPDLHSELNLSSLELGDSALYFCASSVEGSGNSPLHFGNGTRLTVT.

The V and J genes are TRBV18 and TRBJ1-1; 9 bases agree with TRBD1. Germline-derived CDR1 and CDR2 are KGHSH and LQKENI. This CDR3 spans 14 amino acids. The V gene end was trimmed by 9 bases and the J gene end by 1 base; junction bases not matched to a gene: 6. CDR3 DNA sequence: TGTGCCAGTACAGGGGGCGGCTCGAACACTGAAGCTTTCTTT. This encodes CASTGGGSNTEAFF.

The chain combines TRBV5-1 with TRBJ2-1; D is undetermined. V was trimmed by 0 bases and J by 7 bases, leaving 8 bases between them. The CDR3 sequence is 13 residues long. Germline assignment: CDR1 SGHRS and CDR2 YFSETQ. The CDR3: CASSLASLNEQFF. CDR3 sequence (DNA): TGCGCCAGCAGCTTGGCTAGTCTTAATGAGCAGTTCTTC.

This sequence joins TRBV6-2 or TRBV6-3 and TRBJ1-5; 7 nucleotides align to TRBD1. CDR3 length: 14 amino acids. Losses at the gene ends were 5 bases for V and 9 bases for J; bases not matched to a gene: 10. The germline CDR1 and CDR2 sequences are MNHEY and SVGEGT. The CDR3 region has the DNA TGTGCCAGCAGTAACAGACAGGGCGCGCCGCCCCAGCATTTT. Translation: CASSNRQGAPPQHF.